This TCR beta chain is from a study of blood T cell repertoires in COVID-19. For the study at large: The study drew acute and convalescent COVID-19 samples from the United States, Italy and Spain. T cells, B-cell-depleted T cells, or PBMCs supplied cDNA or gDNA.

Measured with immunoSEQ multiplex PCR; TCRdb has only the in-frame clones, and not every one. The sample has approximately 210,000 clones, 94% seen once; the top ten hold approximately 0.8%. One Seattle source followed patients from active infection through their disease course. The germline CDR1 and CDR2 sequences are MNHEY and SVGEGT. The CDR3 is 14 amino acids. V shed 6 bases, J shed 5 bases, and the junction held 8 bases outside the gene matches. The chain links TRBV6-2 or TRBV6-3 to TRBJ1-1; 8 bases agree with TRBD1. The TCR originated in a young man with COVID-19, enrolled during active disease. Sequencing was carried out using peripheral blood. The DNA for the CDR3 is TGTGCCAGCAGCTCTCGACAGGGGAGTACTGAAGCTTTCTTT. Its protein product is CASSSRQGSTEAFF.